One sample yielded the 25 T cell receptor beta chains listed below, sequenced in a study of T cells in Graves' hyperthyroidism and ophthalmopathy. Researchers amplified the TCR beta CDR3 regions from RNA transcripts. TCR CDR3 regions were first amplified by RT-PCR with HTBI primers. MiXCR, run by TCRdb on the multiplex PCR reads, gives a single entry per CDR3 protein. The table includes around 600,000 distinct CDR3 sequences, 11% to 15% detected once. The specimen was blood. The receptors shown here come from a woman in her late teens or twenties with Graves' ophthalmopathy.

This clonotype has at least ten counts. This sequence joins TRBV29-1 and TRBJ2-5; possible D gene TRBD2, 7 bases. The CDR3 runs 14 residues. The germline V gene encodes CDR1 SQVTM and CDR2 ANQGSEA. Trimming pared 8 bases from V and 1 base from J, leaving 17 bases between. The CDR3 DNA is TGCAGCTCGATCTGGAGGGGGGGCCAAGAGACCCAGTACTTC. Translating it yields CSSIWRGGQETQYF.

V and J are TRBV3-1 and TRBJ2-3; 11 bases fit TRBD2. This CDR3 comprises 16 residues. Losses at the gene ends were 5 bases for V and 1 base for J; bases not matched to a gene: 5. The V gene's germline CDR1 is LGHDT and CDR2 YNNKEL (reference sequence). The CDR3 region is CASSRLAGIRTDTQYF. The CDR3 coding sequence is TGTGCCAGCAGCAGACTAGCGGGGATACGCACAGATACGCAGTATTTT.

The chain recombines TRBV6-1 with TRBJ2-4; D might be TRBD1 (5 bases). CDR3 size: 15 residues. V was cut by 6 bases and J by 2 bases, with 14 bases left in between. Germline-derived CDR1 and CDR2 are MNHNS and SASEGT. For the CDR3, the DNA is TGTGCCAGCAGAACAGGTGGACCCCCCAAAAACATTCAGTACTTC. Protein: CASRTGGPPKNIQYF.

The table lists this clonotype with many counts. This chain connects TRBV11-2 to TRBJ2-3; D ambiguous. V lost 5 bases and J 1 base, leaving 16 bases between the germline ends. The CDR3 consists of 16 residues. Looked up from germline, CDR1 is SGHAT and CDR2 is FQNNGV. CDR3 nucleotide sequence: TGTGCCAGCAGCCGACACTTAGAGAGCGGCACAGATACGCAGTATTTT. It yields the protein CASSRHLESGTDTQYF.

Note on this clonotype: One junction end does not reproduce the germline sequence, and a read error may be involved. The chain links TRBV7-3 to TRBJ2-1, with 10 positions matching TRBD2. The CDR3 totals 17 residues. Germline V gives CDR1 SGHTA, CDR2 FQGTGA. The CDR3 loop is CASSQLGGLAGVDEQFF. DNA for the CDR3: TGCGCCAGCAGCCAACTGGGTGGGCTAGCGGGAGTTGATGAGCAGTTCTTC. Using reference TRBV7-3 and TRBJ2-1 for the parts outside the CDR3, the full variable domain is GAGVSQTPSNKVTEKGKYVELRCDPISGHTALYWYRQSLGQGPEFLIYFQGTGAADDSGLPNDRFFAVRPEGSVSTLKIQRTERGDSAVYLCASSQLGGLAGVDEQFFGPGTRLTVL.

This clonotype has at least ten counts. This chain joins TRBV5-1 and TRBJ2-1; the match to TRBD2 covers 10 bases. CDR1 SGHRS and CDR2 YFSETQ come from the germline V gene. With V trimmed by 2 bases and J by 3 bases, 2 bases remained unmatched. The CDR3 has 15 residues. CDR3 coding DNA: TGCGCCAGCAGCTTTTCTAGCGGGAGCTACAATGAGCAGTTCTTC. Protein product: CASSFSSGSYNEQFF.

About this clonotype: A read error is possible here, since a much larger clone lies one base away. The chain has TRBV6-6 and TRBJ1-2, with D uncertain. Germline CDR1 MNHNY, CDR2 SVGAGI (reference sequence). The length of the CDR3 is 14 residues. The CDR3 region has the DNA TGTGCCAGCAGTCACTCGGGCACTAACTATGGCTACACCTTC. Translating gives CASSHSGTNYGYTF.

The rearrangement uses TRBV3-1 and TRBJ2-1; 10 bases match TRBD2. V was pared by 0 bases and J by 6 bases, with 14 bases of the junction left unmatched. CDR1 LGHDT and CDR2 YNNKEL come from the germline V gene (reference sequence). This CDR3 spans 19 amino acids. CDR3 in amino acids: CASSQDGGGLAGEVNEQFF. DNA for the CDR3: TGTGCCAGCAGCCAAGATGGTGGGGGGCTAGCGGGAGAAGTCAATGAGCAGTTCTTC.

This clonotype appeared a few times. This sequence joins TRBV10-3 and TRBJ2-7; no firm D call. CDR3 length: 11 amino acids. CDR1 and CDR2 from the germline V gene are ENHRY and SYGVKD. The V gene lost 6 bases and the J gene lost 2 bases, with 5 bases spanning the gap. The CDR3 DNA sequence: TGTGCCATCAGAGATGCCTACGAGCAGTACTTC. It is translated as CAIRDAYEQYF.

This clonotype was recorded many times. This rearrangement joins TRBV30 to TRBJ1-6; possibly TRBD1 for D (5 bases). The CDR3 consists of 14 residues. V dropped 3 bases and J dropped 11 bases, with 17 bases sitting between them. Looked up from germline, CDR1 is GTSNPN and CDR2 is SVGIG (reference sequence). CDR3 loop: CAWRRAGSRAPLHF. The CDR3 coding sequence is TGTGCCTGGAGGCGGGCAGGGAGTAGGGCACCCCTCCACTTT.

The table lists this clonotype with many counts. The gene calls are TRBV12-3 or TRBV12-4 and TRBJ2-1, with D unresolved. This CDR3 contains 12 residues. The germline V and J ends were trimmed by 3 bases and 12 bases, with 12 bases remaining between them. The CDR3 DNA is TGTGCCAGCAGTTTTGATAGGGAAGGGCAGTTCTTC. Its protein product is CASSFDREGQFF.

This clonotype occurred many times. The rearrangement joins TRBV6-6 to TRBJ2-7; tentatively, D is TRBD1 (6 bases). Deletions cut 2 bases from V and 6 bases from J, with 11 bases between. Germline-derived CDR1 and CDR2 are MNHNY and SVGAGI (reference sequence). The CDR3 is 13 residues long. The CDR3 DNA reads as TGTGCCAGCAGTTACGTTTCCAGGGGCGAGCAGTACTTC. This encodes CASSYVSRGEQYF.

The chain links TRBV27 to TRBJ2-7; perhaps TRBD1 as D (5 bases). Germline CDR1 is MNHEY and CDR2 is SMNVEV (reference sequence). The CDR3 consists of 15 residues. The V end lost 0 bases, the J end lost 2 bases, and 11 bases lay between the germline ends. CDR3 sequence: CASSLSTVPTYEQYF. CDR3 nucleotides: TGTGCCAGCAGTTTATCGACAGTCCCAACCTACGAGCAGTACTTC.

In the case of this clonotype: Since a much larger clone is just one base distant, this may be a read error. DNA for the CDR3: TGTGCCTGGAGTTTGGCGGATTCACCCCTCCACTTT. The encoded protein is CAWSLADSPLHF. The chain combines TRBV30 with TRBJ1-6, with D unclear. In germline, CDR1 is GTSNPN, CDR2 SVGIG (reference sequence). The CDR3 has 12 amino acids. V lost 2 bases to trimming and J lost 8 bases, with 7 bases between them.

Worth noting for this clonotype: Relative to the germline gene, one junction end is altered; a read error may explain this. The J gene is TRBJ2-4, the V gene TRBV27; perhaps TRBD2 as D (6 bases). In germline, CDR1 is MNHEY, CDR2 SMNVEV (reference sequence). This CDR3 is built from 14 residues. CDR3 in DNA: TGTGCCGGCAGACCCGGACTACTCACCAACATTCAGTACTTC. Its protein is CAGRPGLLTNIQYF.

This clonotype came up many times. The chain links TRBV5-1 to TRBJ1-2, with a tentative D call TRBD1 (6 bases). The CDR3 totals 15 residues. Trimming stripped 3 bases from V and 4 bases from J, with 16 bases between. Germline V gene sequence: CDR1 SGHRS, CDR2 YFSETQ. The CDR3 loop reads CASSWGVGQLYGYTF. The CDR3 DNA follows: TGCGCCAGCAGCTGGGGGGTTGGACAGCTCTATGGCTACACCTTC. The full variable domain, in which reference TRBV5-1 and TRBJ1-2 provide the parts outside the CDR3, is KAGVTQTPRYLIKTRGQQVTLSCSPISGHRSVSWYQQTPGQGLQFLFEYFSETQRNKGNFPGRFSGRQFSNSRSEMNVSTLELGDSALYLCASSWGVGQLYGYTFGSGTRLTVV.

In this sample, this clonotype turned up a few times. This chain uses TRBV18 with TRBJ1-2; D is perhaps TRBD1 (5 bases). The CDR3 runs 17 residues. CDR1 and CDR2 (germline): KGHSH, LQKENI. V shed 2 bases and J shed 5 bases, with 21 bases lying between them. The CDR3 region has the DNA TGTGCCAGCTCACCAAGGCAGGGTACCCTCGACCGGTATGGCTACACCTTC. Translating it yields CASSPRQGTLDRYGYTF. Combining the CDR3 with reference TRBV18 and TRBJ1-2 gives the whole variable domain NAGVMQNPRHLVRRRGQEARLRCSPMKGHSHVYWYRQLPEEGLKFMVYLQKENIIDESGMPKERFSAEFPKEGPSILRIQQVVRGDSAAYFCASSPRQGTLDRYGYTFGSGTRLTVV.

This clonotype turned up a few times. The V gene is TRBV27, the J gene TRBJ2-3; the match to TRBD2 covers 10 bases. The CDR3 is 14 residues long. The V segment lost 9 bases and the J segment 6 bases; nucleotides outside the gene matches: 9. Germline V gene sequence: CDR1 MNHEY, CDR2 SMNVEV (reference sequence). CDR3 region: CASKREGRRDTQYF. CDR3 sequence (DNA): TGTGCCAGTAAGCGGGAGGGCCGTCGGGATACGCAGTATTTT.

This chain uses TRBV27 with TRBJ2-7; the D call may be TRBD1 or TRBD2 (7 bases each). The V end was cut by 7 bases, the J end by 2 bases, with 18 bases between. CDR1 is MNHEY and CDR2 is SMNVEV in the germline V gene (reference sequence). The CDR3 is 15 residues long. CDR3 DNA: TGTGCCAGCAAACTAGGGGCAGGGGGGGCCTACGAGCAGTACTTC. Its protein product is CASKLGAGGAYEQYF.

This chain uses TRBV6-5 with TRBJ1-2, with 7 bases matching TRBD1. The CDR3 has 14 residues. J gave up 4 bases and V 3 bases, and 5 bases lay outside the gene matches. Germline CDR1 reads MNHEY; CDR2 reads SVGAGI. CDR3 region: CASSYSAGGYGYTF. The CDR3 DNA follows: TGTGCCAGCAGTTATTCCGCAGGGGGCTATGGCTACACCTTC.

Comment on this clonotype: Mismatch with germline at one junction end may stem from a read error. The chain carries TRBV24-1 and TRBJ2-5; D could derive from TRBD1 or TRBD2 (5 bases each). CDR1 and CDR2 (germline): KGHDR, SFDVKD. The CDR3 totals 17 residues. CDR3 in DNA: TGTGCCACCAGTGATCCGACATCCGGGGCCGGAGGAGAGACCCGGTACTTC. Its translation: CATSDPTSGAGGETRYF.

This clonotype was picked up many times. This chain uses TRBV6-1 with TRBJ1-2; 8 bases agree with TRBD1. This CDR3 region has 15 residues. Germline V gene sequence: CDR1 MNHNS, CDR2 SASEGT. V lost 7 bases and J lost 4; bases outside the gene matches: 11. The CDR3, as DNA: TGTGCCAGCACCCCACCGGGACAGGTGCTCTATGGCTACACCTTC. As protein: CASTPPGQVLYGYTF.

In its sample, this clonotype was seen many times. The V gene is TRBV12-3 or TRBV12-4, the J gene TRBJ2-1; 10 nucleotides agree with TRBD2. This CDR3 comprises 21 residues. V lost 8 bases, J lost 12 bases, and 34 bases stayed unmatched. The CDR3 loop reads CASVGGAPRNSGRTPSDGQFF. In DNA form, the CDR3 reads TGTGCCAGCGTAGGCGGTGCCCCTAGAAATAGCGGGAGGACGCCCTCGGACGGGCAGTTCTTC.

The chain employs TRBV11-2 and TRBJ2-4; perhaps TRBD1 as D (6 bases). Germline assignment: CDR1 SGHAT and CDR2 FQNNGV. V was trimmed by 5 bases and J by 5 bases, leaving 25 bases between them. The CDR3 contains 18 residues. CDR3 in amino acids: CASSPGTGIPLSQNIQYF. CDR3 in DNA: TGTGCCAGCAGCCCCGGCACAGGGATCCCCCTTTCCCAAAACATTCAGTACTTC. Drawing the rest from reference TRBV11-2 and TRBJ2-4, the complete variable domain is EAGVAQSPRYKIIEKRQSVAFWCNPISGHATLYWYQQILGQGPKLLIQFQNNGVVDDSQLPKDRFSAERLKGVDSTLKIQPAKLEDSAVYLCASSPGTGIPLSQNIQYFGAGTRLSVL.

This clonotype was seen ten or more times. V is TRBV7-9 and J is TRBJ2-4; weak D call: TRBD2 (5 bases). V was trimmed by 7 bases and J by 6 bases, leaving 16 bases between them. The CDR3 has 14 amino acids. Germline V gene data show CDR1 as SEHNR and CDR2 as FQNEAQ (reference sequence). The CDR3 loop reads CASTFFLGRNIQYF. The CDR3 nucleotides are TGTGCCAGCACCTTTTTTTTAGGGAGAAACATTCAGTACTTC.